This TCR beta chain was sequenced for a study of brain T cells in children with intractable seizures. Surgery cases with the highest brain T cell transcript signatures were chosen for sequencing. The assay was immunoSEQ multiplex PCR, and TCRdb's table has in-frame clones only and misses some. Of around 80,000 clones listed, more than 75% were seen once; the top ten hold 24%. Per the germline V gene, CDR1 is MNHEY and CDR2 is SMNVEV (reference sequence). This CDR3 comprises 16 residues. Trimming removed 5 bases at V and 0 bases at J, with 14 bases between. Specimen: peripheral blood, collected at surgery. This clonotype was obtained from a girl aged 2-10 years with Rasmussen encephalitis and intractable seizures. J is TRBJ2-4 and V is TRBV27; possible D gene TRBD2, 6 bases. This CDR3 is CASSTLAALAKNIQYF. DNA for the CDR3: TGTGCCAGCAGTACCTTAGCGGCTCTAGCCAAAAACATTCAGTACTTC.